These 24 T cell receptor beta chains came from one sample sequenced in a study of read filtering for tumor transcriptome and immune sequencing. From roughly 390 ng of RNA, a library with molecular barcoded alpha/delta and beta/gamma adaptors was made. Using its own MiXCR run on the reads, TCRdb lists one record per CDR3 protein. The data contain roughly 46,000 distinct CDR3 sequences, about 12% of them seen just once; the ten biggest clones take up 13% to 15%. The source material was a population of CD138-negative cells sorted from bone marrow. All receptors come from a donor at least 40 years old with multiple myeloma.

This clonotype is judged medium-sized (0.01 to 0.1%). The rearrangement uses TRBV29-1 and TRBJ2-1; 15 bases match TRBD2. Germline lookup yields CDR1 SQVTM and CDR2 ANQGSEA. V gave up 3 bases and J gave up 0 bases; unmatched junction bases: 6. This CDR3 comprises 18 residues. In DNA, the CDR3 is TGCAGCGTTGACGGGACTAGCGGGAGGCCTAGCTCCTACAATGAGCAGTTCTTC. It encodes CSVDGTSGRPSSYNEQFF.

This clonotype is categorized as medium-sized. The chain couples TRBV27 to TRBJ2-4; D call uncertain. Trimming left V 0 bases short and J 6 bases short, with 6 bases between. Germline V CDR1 and CDR2: MNHEY, SMNVEV (reference sequence). The CDR3 covers 13 residues. CDR3 sequence: CASSLSRLNIQYF. The DNA of the CDR3 is TGTGCCAGCAGTTTATCCAGGTTAAACATTCAGTACTTC.

This clonotype has at least ten counts. The chain uses TRBV10-3 and TRBJ1-4; D unresolved. There are 17 residues in the CDR3. Trimming stripped 3 bases from V and 3 bases from J, with 17 bases between. CDR1 is ENHRY, CDR2 SYGVKD, per germline. CDR3 sequence: CAISDPMVTRSNEKLFF. CDR3 bases: TGTGCCATCAGTGATCCAATGGTCACCCGATCTAATGAAAAACTGTTTTTT.

In this sample, this clonotype turned up many times. The rearrangement joins TRBV6-1 to TRBJ2-2; D remains unclear. Germline loops: CDR1 MNHNS, CDR2 SASEGT. The CDR3 length is 12 residues. Deletions cut 2 bases from V and 8 bases from J, with 6 bases between. The DNA of the CDR3 is TGTGCCAGCAGTGAATGGGATGGGGAGCTGTTTTTT. Encoded protein: CASSEWDGELFF.

This clonotype was picked up many times. This chain links TRBV3-1 with TRBJ2-2, with 7 bases that match TRBD1. Trimming cost V 4 bases and J 3 bases; bases outside gene matches: 5. The CDR3 totals 15 residues. Germline CDR1 is LGHDT and CDR2 is YNNKEL (reference sequence). The CDR3 DNA reads TGTGCCAGCAGCCGCAGACAGGGAGACACCGGGGAGCTGTTTTTT. Translating gives CASSRRQGDTGELFF.

In this sample, this clonotype turned up many times. The rearrangement links TRBV3-1 to TRBJ2-2; D not resolved. V was clipped by 1 base and J by 7 bases, with 4 bases between them. This CDR3 comprises 12 residues. Germline CDR1 LGHDT, CDR2 YNNKEL (reference sequence). CDR3 nucleotide sequence: TGTGCCAGCAGCCAAGCCGGCGGGGAGCTGTTTTTT. This encodes CASSQAGGELFF.

Details on this clonotype: A far larger clone is only one base removed, so a read error is likely. The chain carries TRBV6-5 and TRBJ2-1; 9 bases are shared with TRBD2. The germline V gene has CDR1 MNHEY and CDR2 SVGAGI. This CDR3 contains 12 residues. The junction had 4 bases not matched to a gene; V was cut back by 8 bases and J by 8 bases. CDR3 sequence: CASAGLAHEQFF. The CDR3 nucleotides are TGTGCCAGCGCCGGACTAGCGCATGAGCAGTTCTTC.

This clonotype showed up many times. This chain joins TRBV29-1 and TRBJ2-1; 9 bases match TRBD1. CDR3 length: 15 amino acids. From germline, CDR1 is SQVTM and CDR2 ANQGSEA. V was clipped by 7 bases and J by 5 bases; unmatched bases: 12. The CDR3 here is CSALSPGQGNNEQFF. As DNA, the CDR3 is TGCAGCGCCCTATCTCCGGGACAGGGCAACAATGAGCAGTTCTTC.

This clonotype has ten or more counts. The chain has TRBV28 and TRBJ1-5; D might be TRBD1 (6 bases). The CDR3 extends over 16 amino acids. Trimming shortened V by 4 bases and J by 11 bases, and 24 bases separated the two germline ends. Germline CDR1 and CDR2: MDHEN and SYDVKM. The CDR3 loop reads CASSSKRGGNFLTQHF. CDR3 sequence (DNA): TGTGCCAGCAGTTCGAAAAGAGGGGGAAACTTTCTCACCCAGCATTTT.

This clonotype appeared many times. The chain is built from TRBV2 and TRBJ1-2, with 10 nucleotides matching TRBD1. The ends lost 10 bases at V and 8 bases at J; junction bases unmatched: 7. This CDR3 comprises 12 residues. CDR1 is SNHLY and CDR2 is FYNNEI in the germline V gene. The CDR3 here is CATSGTGVGYTF. The CDR3 DNA reads TGTGCCACCTCCGGGACAGGGGTCGGCTACACCTTC.

J is TRBJ2-3 and V is TRBV7-2; the D gene is possibly TRBD2 (6 bases). The CDR3 runs 12 residues. V lost 8 bases to trimming and J lost 6 bases, with 12 bases between them. From germline, CDR1 is SGHTA and CDR2 FQGNSA. CDR3: CASGSRGDTQYF. CDR3 nucleotide sequence: TGTGCCAGCGGCTCCCGGGGGGATACGCAGTATTTT.

In regard to this clonotype: This likely comes from a read error, as the CDR3 has no conserved phenylalanine or tryptophan at its end. The chain couples TRBV6-5 to TRBJ2-3; 7 bases line up with TRBD2. The CDR3 sequence is 18 residues long. Germline V CDR1 and CDR2: MNHEY, SVGAGI. The CDR3 sequence: CASGYIGVAGSVTDMQYL. CDR3 nucleotide sequence: TGTGCCAGCGGGTATATAGGGGTAGCGGGTTCGGTAACAGATATGCAGTATCTT.

This clonotype showed up many times. The gene calls are TRBV6-1 and TRBJ2-3; no firm D call. V gave up 3 bases and J gave up 1 base, with 5 bases separating them. The CDR3 extends over 13 amino acids. The germline CDR1 and CDR2 sequences are MNHNS and SASEGT. CDR3 loop: CASSDLGTDTQYF. The CDR3 DNA reads as TGTGCCAGCAGTGATCTAGGCACAGATACGCAGTATTTT.

This clonotype occurred many times. The V call is TRBV11-2, the J call TRBJ2-1; the D gene is possibly TRBD1 (5 bases). The CDR3 sequence is 15 residues long. In germline, CDR1 is SGHAT, CDR2 FQNNGV. V lost 5 bases, J lost 0 bases, and 11 bases lay in between. The CDR3: CASSMTVGSYNEQFF. The CDR3 coding sequence is TGTGCCAGCAGCATGACAGTGGGCTCCTACAATGAGCAGTTCTTC.

Remarks on this clonotype: A read error may be the cause here, since a much bigger clone is one base away. The rearrangement joins TRBV9 to TRBJ2-7, with D perhaps TRBD1 or TRBD2 (5 bases each). The CDR3 runs 13 residues. Trimming left V 3 bases short and J 5 bases short, with 12 bases between. Looked up from germline, CDR1 is SGDLS and CDR2 is YYNGEE. CDR3 in DNA: TGTGCCAGCAGCGCCGGGACCTCGGACGAGCAGTACTTC. This sequence encodes CASSAGTSDEQYF.

Points on this clonotype: This may be a read error: a much more frequent sequence differs by one nucleotide. J is TRBJ2-1 and V is TRBV6-5, with 9 bases lining up with TRBD2. CDR1 is MNHEY, CDR2 SVGAGI, per germline. CDR3 length: 15 amino acids. The CDR3 sequence is CASRAGTSQYNGQFF. The CDR3 coding sequence is TGTGCCAGCAGAGCCGGGACTAGCCAATACAATGGGCAGTTCTTC.

This clonotype was seen a handful of times. This chain uses TRBV7-9 with TRBJ2-5; TRBD2 is a possible D gene (6 bases). The CDR3 has 14 amino acids. Between the trimmed V and J ends, which lost 1 base and 9 bases, there was a span of 15 bases. The germline V gene encodes CDR1 SEHNR and CDR2 FQNEAQ (reference sequence). This chain's CDR3 is CASSLVGKGEAQYF. The CDR3 DNA follows: TGTGCCAGCAGCTTAGTGGGGAAAGGGGAGGCCCAGTACTTC.

This clonotype was counted at least ten times. This chain uses TRBV5-1 with TRBJ2-7, with TRBD2 as a possible D gene (5 bases). Germline V gene lookup returns CDR1 SGHRS and CDR2 YFSETQ. V was cut by 4 bases and J by 7 bases, with 24 bases left in between. CDR3 length equals 16 residues. CDR3 DNA sequence: TGCGCCAGCAGCGGTGGGTCGGTAGCGAGGAGGCGGGAGCAGTACTTC. The encoded protein is CASSGGSVARRREQYF.

This clonotype was counted ten times or more. The gene calls are TRBV4-3 and TRBJ2-1; D gene unclear. CDR1 LGHNA and CDR2 YSLEER come from the germline V gene. The germline V and J ends were trimmed by 3 bases and 8 bases, with 11 bases remaining between them. The CDR3 totals 13 residues. The CDR3 bases are TGCGCCAGCAGCCAGAGGCAGGCGTATGAGCAGTTCTTC. It codes for CASSQRQAYEQFF.

This sequence joins TRBV21-1 and TRBJ2-1; the table assigns TRBD1, which was not confirmed against the DNA. TRBV21-1 is given as a pseudogene. The CDR3 loop spans 16 amino acids. CDR3: CASSSRGQGSGNEQFF. The CDR3 region has the DNA TGTGCCAGCAGCTCCAGGGGACAGGGGTCGGGGAATGAGCAGTTCTTC.

Ten or more counts support this clonotype. The genes are TRBV30 and TRBJ2-7; weak D call: TRBD1 (6 bases). Looked up from germline, CDR1 is GTSNPN and CDR2 is SVGIG (reference sequence). The CDR3 has 15 amino acids. The V end was cut by 1 base, the J end by 5 bases, with 18 bases between. CDR3 coding DNA: TGTGCCTGGAGTGCTCGACAGGTCTTGATTCACGAGCAGTACTTC. Translation gives CAWSARQVLIHEQYF.

In its sample, this clonotype was seen many times. The CDR3 loop reads CASRTQREGYEQYF. The DNA for the CDR3 is TGTGCCAGCAGAACCCAGCGGGAGGGCTACGAGCAGTACTTC. This sequence joins TRBV6-6 and TRBJ2-7; 10 nucleotides match TRBD2. The CDR3 spans 14 residues. Germline assignment: CDR1 MNHNY and CDR2 SVGAGI (reference sequence). Germline trimming cut 6 bases from V and 3 bases from J; bases unmatched to any gene: 5.

This clonotype was found many times. The chain uses TRBV20-1 and TRBJ2-5; 10 positions match TRBD2. This CDR3 is built from 14 residues. CDR1 DFQATT and CDR2 SNEGSKA come from the germline V gene (reference sequence). The V and J ends lost 6 bases and 5 bases, in that order; junction bases with no gene match: 9. The CDR3 loop reads CSARSGRARETQYF. DNA for the CDR3: TGCAGTGCCAGGAGCGGGAGGGCCAGGGAGACCCAGTACTTC.

The table lists this clonotype with many counts. This chain links TRBV3-1 with TRBJ2-3; D call uncertain. This CDR3 region has 12 residues. Trimming shortened V by 0 bases and J by 10 bases, and 8 bases separated the two germline ends. In germline, CDR1 is LGHDT, CDR2 YNNKEL (reference sequence). CDR3 residues: CASSQESGAQYF. CDR3 DNA sequence: TGTGCCAGCAGCCAAGAGAGTGGAGCGCAGTATTTT.